This TCR beta chain was recovered during a study of identical twins. This clonotype was recorded at least ten times. TCRdb itself ran the 5' RACE reads through MiXCR, one entry per CDR3 protein. Seen here are 500,000 to 650,000 distinct CDR3 sequences, 7.1% observed once, and the top ten hold approximately 1.5%. This CDR3 region has 14 residues. V was trimmed by 8 bases and J by 1 base, leaving 11 bases between them. This sample also belongs to another study, concerning yellow fever vaccine responses in identical twins.

V gene TRBV12-3 or TRBV12-4 combines with J gene TRBJ2-2; D gene uncertain. The sequence came from a woman aged 18-29 years in good health. The sequenced material came from PBMCs. CDR3: CASGSRRNTGELFF. In DNA, the CDR3 is TGTGCCAGCGGATCGAGGCGGAACACCGGGGAGCTGTTTTTT.